The 23 T cell receptor beta chains given below trace back to one sample, sequenced in a study of CD8+ T cells in alopecia areata. Following extraction, RNA underwent reverse transcription to cDNA, which served as the sequencing template. Measured with immunoSEQ multiplex PCR; TCRdb has only the in-frame clones, and not every one. The sample records roughly 75,000 clones, roughly 60% being singletons. The source was CD8+ T cells sorted from blood, collected at week 0. The origin of the receptors is a human donor with alopecia areata.

The CDR3 sequence: CASSLGLAGGNEQFF. CDR3 in DNA: TGTGCCAGCAGCTTGGGCCTAGCGGGGGGCAATGAGCAGTTCTTC. The rearrangement links TRBV28 to TRBJ2-1; 11 bases map to TRBD2. The germline V gene has CDR1 MDHEN and CDR2 SYDVKM. After removal of 6 bases from V and 6 bases from J, the junction contained 7 bases not matched to a gene. This CDR3 comprises 15 residues.

The chain uses TRBV7-2 and TRBJ1-4, with a weak D call TRBD1 (5 bases). This CDR3 has 16 residues. The V gene's germline CDR1 is SGHTA and CDR2 FQGNSA. V shed 2 bases and J shed 7 bases, with 17 bases lying between them. CDR3 sequence (DNA): TGTGCCAGCAGCTTATTCCCCGGGGCCGGGGGTGAAAAACTGTTTTTT. Translation gives CASSLFPGAGGEKLFF.

In regard to this clone: The limits of the CDR3 on the DNA are not certain, so only TCRdb's listed CDR3 is given. The V gene is TRBV4-1, the J gene TRBJ1-1. Germline CDR1 reads MGHRA; CDR2 reads YSYEKL. A total of 14 residues make up the CDR3, ends included. CDR3 in amino acids: CASSTHFGNTEAFF.

The chain employs TRBV27 and TRBJ1-2; 9 nucleotides agree with TRBD1. Germline trimming cut 4 bases from V and 6 bases from J; bases unmatched to any gene: 18. The CDR3 has 18 residues. Per germline, CDR1 MNHEY and CDR2 SMNVEV (reference sequence). CDR3 in DNA: TGTGCCAGCAGTTCGCGGCCGGGACAGGGAAGGTTGGCGGATGGCTACACCTTC. Translation: CASSSRPGQGRLADGYTF.

The CDR3 region has the DNA TGTGCCACCAGCAGAGATGGGCAGTCCTCCTACGAGCAGTACTTC. This encodes CATSRDGQSSYEQYF. V is TRBV15 and J is TRBJ2-7; no definite D call. V was trimmed by 0 bases and J by 0 bases, leaving 9 bases between them. The CDR3 runs 15 residues. Germline CDR1 and CDR2: LNHNV and YYDKDF (reference sequence).

The chain has TRBV4-3 and TRBJ1-1; D ambiguous. V dropped 1 base and J dropped 5 bases, with 8 bases sitting between them. Germline V gene sequence: CDR1 LGHNA, CDR2 YSLEER. The CDR3 runs 13 residues. CDR3 in DNA: TGCGCCAGCAGCCAAGGTTGGGGAACTGAAGCTTTCTTT. Encoded protein: CASSQGWGTEAFF.

This chain uses TRBV7-9 with TRBJ1-2, with D unresolved. V shed 1 base and J shed 6 bases, with 15 bases lying between them. The CDR3 has 15 amino acids. Germline V gene sequence: CDR1 SEHNR, CDR2 FQNEAQ (reference sequence). The CDR3 region is CASSLGGRSFDGYTF. The CDR3 DNA reads as TGTGCCAGCAGCTTAGGCGGCAGGTCGTTCGATGGCTACACCTTC.

The V and J genes are TRBV14 and TRBJ2-4; D may be TRBD1 or TRBD2 (5 bases each). V was cut by 3 bases and J by 7 bases, with 13 bases left in between. CDR1 and CDR2 from the germline V gene are SGHDN and FVKESK. The CDR3 sequence is 14 residues long. CDR3 coding DNA: TGTGCCAGCAGCCATCCCGGGGCGAAGAACATTCAGTACTTC. This codes for CASSHPGAKNIQYF.

The chain employs TRBV27 and TRBJ1-1, with D maybe TRBD1 (5 bases). Germline CDR1 is MNHEY and CDR2 is SMNVEV (reference sequence). The CDR3 sequence is 15 residues long. V was trimmed by 6 bases and J by 1 base, leaving 15 bases between them. DNA for the CDR3: TGTGCCAGCAGCCTCGTGGGGGGTGGGAACACTGAAGCTTTCTTT. The encoded protein is CASSLVGGGNTEAFF.

The rearrangement joins TRBV2 to TRBJ2-5; no clear D gene. Germline CDR1 is SNHLY and CDR2 is FYNNEI. The CDR3 covers 13 residues. With 1 base removed from V and 0 bases from J, the gap between germline ends came to 3 bases. This CDR3 is CASSEGYQETQYF. The CDR3 nucleotides are TGTGCCAGCAGTGAAGGGTACCAAGAGACCCAGTACTTC.

The V call is TRBV4-1, the J call TRBJ1-1; D gene unclear. The germline gives CDR1 MGHRA, CDR2 YSYEKL. The CDR3 is 14 residues long. Trimming stripped 1 base from V and 0 bases from J, with 6 bases between. CDR3 sequence (DNA): TGCGCCAGCAGCCAAGTACGGTTGAACACTGAAGCTTTCTTT. Translating gives CASSQVRLNTEAFF.

The chain is built from TRBV30 and TRBJ2-5; D gene unclear. This CDR3 is built from 14 residues. With 4 bases removed from V and 0 bases from J, the gap between germline ends came to 12 bases. Germline-derived CDR1 and CDR2 are GTSNPN and SVGIG (reference sequence). CDR3 DNA sequence: TGTGCCTGGAAAAAAGCCCGCTACCAAGAGACCCAGTACTTC. It translates to CAWKKARYQETQYF.

The rearrangement links TRBV29-1 to TRBJ2-3; D is perhaps TRBD2 (5 bases). Deletions cut 6 bases from V and 4 bases from J, with 23 bases between. This CDR3 spans 16 amino acids. Germline values: CDR1 SQVTM, CDR2 ANQGSEA. The chain's CDR3 is CSVFFRTPPTADTQYF. The CDR3 DNA follows: TGCAGCGTCTTCTTCCGGACTCCCCCCACGGCAGATACGCAGTATTTT.

The rearrangement uses TRBV5-6 and TRBJ2-7; D is ambiguous. V shed 2 bases and J shed 2 bases, with 5 bases lying between them. CDR3 length: 12 residues. Per the germline V gene, CDR1 is SGHDT and CDR2 is YYEEEE. The CDR3 loop is CASSLLTYEQYF. The CDR3 coding sequence is TGTGCCAGCAGCTTACTGACCTACGAGCAGTACTTC.

The genes are TRBV5-6 and TRBJ2-1; D not certain. The V end was cut by 5 bases, the J end by 10 bases, with 13 bases between. Per germline, CDR1 SGHDT and CDR2 YYEEEE. This CDR3 comprises 12 residues. Written as DNA, the CDR3 is TGTGCCAGCAGTTCCTTAGAGGAAGAGCAGTTCTTC. This gives the protein CASSSLEEEQFF.

V and J are TRBV2 and TRBJ1-4, with D tentatively TRBD1 (5 bases). The V gene's germline CDR1 is SNHLY and CDR2 FYNNEI. The CDR3 runs to 15 residues. V was trimmed by 5 bases and J by 0 bases, leaving 10 bases between them. The CDR3 here is CASSSGTATNEKLFF. The CDR3 DNA sequence: TGTGCCAGCAGTAGCGGGACGGCAACTAATGAAAAACTGTTTTTT.

CDR3 sequence (DNA): TGTGCCAGCAGCTTGTTCGGGGATCGCGGTACGCAGTATTTT. Protein sequence: CASSLFGDRGTQYF. This chain links TRBV5-6 with TRBJ2-3; the D gene is possibly TRBD2 (5 bases). CDR1 and CDR2 (germline): SGHDT, YYEEEE. The CDR3 runs 14 residues. V lost 1 base and J lost 8, with 14 bases in between.

The V and J genes are TRBV7-9 and TRBJ2-7; the D is unclear. This CDR3 has 13 amino acids. Between the trimmed V and J ends, which lost 0 bases and 3 bases, there was a span of 6 bases. The germline gives CDR1 SEHNR, CDR2 FQNEAQ (reference sequence). CDR3 sequence reads: CASSLAQSYEQYF. CDR3 nucleotides: TGTGCCAGCAGCTTAGCTCAGAGCTACGAGCAGTACTTC.

This clone occurred once. J is TRBJ1-4 and V is TRBV27; D remains ambiguous. This CDR3 comprises 15 residues. Germline V gives CDR1 MNHEY, CDR2 SMNVEV (reference sequence). V was pared by 10 bases and J by 8 bases, with 23 bases between. The CDR3 sequence: CATRRTALREEKLFF. The CDR3 DNA is TGTGCCACCAGACGGACCGCACTACGGGAAGAAAAACTGTTTTTT.

J is TRBJ2-7 and V is TRBV29-1, with a possible D match to TRBD1 (6 bases). Trimming removed 1 base at V and 6 bases at J, with 16 bases between. The CDR3 runs 14 residues. Germline CDR1 SQVTM, CDR2 ANQGSEA. CDR3 sequence reads: CSVEGQETRGEQYF. The CDR3, as DNA: TGCAGCGTTGAAGGACAGGAAACTAGGGGCGAGCAGTACTTC.

V usage is TRBV5-1 and J usage is TRBJ2-3, with D perhaps being TRBD1 or TRBD2 (6 bases each). V was pared by 3 bases and J by 2 bases, with 19 bases between. The CDR3 is 17 amino acids. CDR1 and CDR2 from the germline V gene are SGHRS and YFSETQ. The CDR3 DNA reads as TGCGCCAGCAGCTCGGCGGGGTGGGGGGCAGCCACAGATACGCAGTATTTT. Its translation: CASSSAGWGAATDTQYF.

The CDR3 DNA reads as TGCAGCGTTGGGGCGATGGGACTAGCGGGAAGTGGGGACACAGATACGCAGTATTTT. Amino acids: CSVGAMGLAGSGDTDTQYF. The rearrangement uses TRBV29-1 and TRBJ2-3, with TRBD2 identical over 13 bases. This CDR3 has 19 residues. J gave up 2 bases and V 4 bases, and 15 bases lay outside the gene matches. Germline CDR1 is SQVTM and CDR2 is ANQGSEA.

The chain has TRBV5-1 and TRBJ2-1; 13 bases are shared with TRBD2. Trimming at V came to 2 bases and at J to 4 bases, leaving 6 bases not matched to a gene. Germline V lookup: CDR1 SGHRS, CDR2 YFSETQ. The CDR3 spans 17 residues. The CDR3 sequence is CASSFRLAGGTYNEQFF. CDR3 DNA sequence: TGCGCCAGCAGCTTCAGACTAGCGGGGGGAACATACAATGAGCAGTTCTTC.